Listed below are T cell receptor beta chains from one sample, sequenced in a study of blood T cell repertoires in COVID-19. The table came from immunoSEQ multiplex PCR; TCRdb's copy has only in-frame clones and leaves some out. The sample comprises about 220,000 clones, roughly 84% of which are singletons, and 3.6% rests with the top ten. Sequenced: peripheral blood. Receptor source: a woman older than 75 with acute or convalescent COVID-19. CDR3s include the opening cysteine and the closing phenylalanine or tryptophan. The D gene is left open where the match is weak. Size tells how often a clone was seen (once, few, many) or the class of an expanded clone, and some rows leave it out.

D gene: TRBD1
J gene: TRBJ1-1
V gene: TRBV6-1
clone size: NA
CDR3 DNA: TGTGCCAGCAGTGAAAGAGGACAGGTGGAAGCTTTCTTT
CDR3 protein: CASSERGQVEAFF

D gene: TRBD2
J gene: TRBJ2-3
V gene: TRBV3-1/TRBV3-2
clone size: NA
CDR3 DNA: TGTGCCAGCAGGGACCGGGTAGCGGGTAGAGATACGCAGTATTTT
CDR3 protein: CASRDRVAGRDTQYF

D gene: NA
J gene: TRBJ1-2
V gene: TRBV27
clone size: NA
CDR3 DNA: TGTGCCAGCAGTTTTAATGGGGGGGATGGCTACACCTTC
CDR3 protein: CASSFNGGDGYTF

D gene: TRBD1
J gene: TRBJ1-1
V gene: TRBV7-3
clone size: once
CDR3 DNA: TGTGCCAGCAGTCCCTCCGGGACAGGTATCACTGAAGCTTTCTTT
CDR3 protein: CASSPSGTGITEAFF

D gene: TRBD2
J gene: TRBJ2-5
V gene: TRBV5-5
clone size: NA
CDR3 DNA: TGTGCCAGCAGCCTTAGCGGGGGGTTCGAAGAGACCCAGTACTTC
CDR3 protein: CASSLSGGFEETQYF

D gene: NA
J gene: TRBJ1-2
V gene: TRBV2
clone size: NA
CDR3 DNA: TGTGCCAGCAGCAACAGGGATGGCTACACCTTC
CDR3 protein: CASSNRDGYTF

D gene: NA
J gene: TRBJ1-3
V gene: TRBV29-1
clone size: NA
CDR3 DNA: TGCAGCGTTGAACGGGTTGGTGGAAACACCATATATTTT
CDR3 protein: CSVERVGGNTIYF

D gene: TRBD2
J gene: TRBJ2-1
V gene: TRBV5-4
clone size: once
CDR3 DNA: TGTGCCAGCAGCCCCGGGACTAGCGGGGGGGTTGAGCAGTTCTTC
CDR3 protein: CASSPGTSGGVEQFF

D gene: NA
J gene: TRBJ2-7
V gene: TRBV2
clone size: NA
CDR3 DNA: TGTGCCAGCAGTCTAACCTACGAGCAGTACTTC
CDR3 protein: CASSLTYEQYF

D gene: NA
J gene: TRBJ1-3
V gene: TRBV11-2
clone size: NA
CDR3 DNA: TGTGCCAGCAGCTTAGCCGGCGGGTTCAAAGGTGGAAACACCATATATTTT
CDR3 protein: CASSLAGGFKGGNTIYF

D gene: TRBD1
J gene: TRBJ1-1
V gene: TRBV5-1
clone size: NA
CDR3 DNA: TGCGCCAGCAGGCCCGGGACAGGGGCTGGAAACACTGAAGCTTTCTTT
CDR3 protein: CASRPGTGAGNTEAFF

D gene: TRBD1
J gene: TRBJ1-2
V gene: TRBV6-2/TRBV6-3
clone size: NA
CDR3 DNA: TGTGCCAGCAGTCTCAATTTAAACACAGGGGCGTTCACCGCGCCGTATGGCTACACCTTC
CDR3 protein: CASSLNLNTGAFTAPYGYTF

D gene: NA
J gene: TRBJ1-1
V gene: TRBV18
clone size: NA
CDR3 DNA: TGTGCCAGCTCACCTACAGGGAACACTGAAGCTTTCTTT
CDR3 protein: CASSPTGNTEAFF

D gene: NA
J gene: TRBJ1-5
V gene: TRBV25-1
clone size: NA
CDR3 DNA: TGTGCCAGCAGTGAAGGACAGCTCGGGAATCAGCCCCAGCATTTT
CDR3 protein: CASSEGQLGNQPQHF

D gene: TRBD1
J gene: TRBJ1-2
V gene: TRBV29-1
clone size: few
CDR3 DNA: TGCAGCGTCGGAGGGGGCTTAGGCTATGGCTACACCTTC
CDR3 protein: CSVGGGLGYGYTF

D gene: TRBD1
J gene: TRBJ1-1
V gene: TRBV6-5
clone size: NA
CDR3 DNA: TGTGCCAGCAGGGCAGACAGGGGATTGAACACTGAAGCTTTCTTT
CDR3 protein: CASRADRGLNTEAFF

D gene: NA
J gene: TRBJ2-3
V gene: TRBV19
clone size: NA
CDR3 DNA: TGTGCCAGTAGTCCTTCCTCCACAGATACGCAGTATTTT
CDR3 protein: CASSPSSTDTQYF

D gene: TRBD2
J gene: TRBJ2-1
V gene: TRBV9
clone size: NA
CDR3 DNA: TGTGCCAGCAGCGCACGAACGGGAGGGGCGTACAATGAGCAGTTCTTC
CDR3 protein: CASSARTGGAYNEQFF

D gene: NA
J gene: TRBJ1-6
V gene: TRBV29-1
clone size: NA
CDR3 DNA: TGCAGCGTAAGGGAGAGCTCCTATAATTCACCCCTCCACTTT
CDR3 protein: CSVRESSYNSPLHF

D gene: TRBD1
J gene: TRBJ2-1
V gene: TRBV18
clone size: NA
CDR3 DNA: TGTGCCAGCTCACCACCTAACAGGGGGCCCCTGGAAGAGCAGTTCTTC
CDR3 protein: CASSPPNRGPLEEQFF

D gene: NA
J gene: TRBJ1-6
V gene: TRBV12-3/TRBV12-4
clone size: NA
CDR3 DNA: TGTGCCAGCAGTTTAGTCGGGAGTTCACCCCTCCACTTT
CDR3 protein: CASSLVGSSPLHF

D gene: NA
J gene: TRBJ1-6
V gene: TRBV9
clone size: few
CDR3 DNA: TGTGCCAGCAGCTTTAATCACGAACCCAGGAATTCACCCCTCCACTTT
CDR3 protein: CASSFNHEPRNSPLHF

D gene: NA
J gene: TRBJ2-3
V gene: TRBV6-5
clone size: NA
CDR3 DNA: TGTGCCAGCACCGACACCTACACAGATACGCAGTATTTT
CDR3 protein: CASTDTYTDTQYF

D gene: NA
J gene: TRBJ1-1
V gene: TRBV19
clone size: once
CDR3 DNA: TGTGCCAGTAGTCACCCTTGGGGGGGGAACACTGAAGCTTTCTTT
CDR3 protein: CASSHPWGGNTEAFF

D gene: NA
J gene: TRBJ1-1
V gene: TRBV6-2/TRBV6-3
clone size: NA
CDR3 DNA: TGTGCCAGCAGTTCGCTTGCGACAGGCCCGAACACTGAAGCTTTCTTT
CDR3 protein: CASSSLATGPNTEAFF

D gene: NA
J gene: TRBJ1-6
V gene: TRBV3-1/TRBV3-2
clone size: NA
CDR3 DNA: TGTGCCAGCAGCCCCGTACGCGGTAGCTCCTATAATTCACCCCTCCACTTT
CDR3 protein: CASSPVRGSSYNSPLHF

D gene: TRBD1
J gene: TRBJ1-1
V gene: TRBV10-3
clone size: NA
CDR3 DNA: TGTGCCATCAGTGAACGCCAGACAGGGGTGAACACTGAAGCTTTCTTT
CDR3 protein: CAISERQTGVNTEAFF

D gene: TRBD2
J gene: TRBJ2-5
V gene: TRBV2
clone size: once
CDR3 DNA: TGTGCCAGCTCCAGGGGTAGCGGGGGGGAGACCCAGTACTTC
CDR3 protein: CASSRGSGGETQYF

D gene: NA
J gene: TRBJ1-1
V gene: TRBV19
clone size: NA
CDR3 DNA: TGTGCCAGCCACTCTCGCGCCAACACTGAAGCTTTCTTT
CDR3 protein: CASHSRANTEAFF

D gene: NA
J gene: TRBJ1-1
V gene: TRBV6-5
clone size: NA
CDR3 DNA: TGTGCCAGCAGAAAAAACAGGGAGAACACTGAAGCTTTCTTT
CDR3 protein: CASRKNRENTEAFF

D gene: TRBD2
J gene: TRBJ2-5
V gene: TRBV19
clone size: NA
CDR3 DNA: TGTGCCAGTAGTAATCCTAGCGGGGGGACTGAGACCCAGTACTTC
CDR3 protein: CASSNPSGGTETQYF

D gene: NA
J gene: TRBJ2-1
V gene: TRBV11-3
clone size: NA
CDR3 DNA: TGTGCCAGCAGCTTAGGTGGGGGGAATAAGCAGTTCTTC
CDR3 protein: CASSLGGGNKQFF

D gene: TRBD1
J gene: TRBJ1-2
V gene: TRBV6-5
clone size: NA
CDR3 DNA: TGTGCCAGCAGTAACCAACAGGGGGCCTATGGCTACACCTTC
CDR3 protein: CASSNQQGAYGYTF

D gene: NA
J gene: TRBJ2-7
V gene: TRBV12-3/TRBV12-4
clone size: NA
CDR3 DNA: TGTGCCAGCAGTACGACAGAGACCTACGAGCAGTACTTC
CDR3 protein: CASSTTETYEQYF

D gene: TRBD1
J gene: TRBJ2-6
V gene: TRBV2
clone size: NA
CDR3 DNA: TGTGCCAGCACCAGATTAGCACAGGGGATCTCTGGGGCCAACGTCCTGACTTTC
CDR3 protein: CASTRLAQGISGANVLTF

D gene: TRBD2
J gene: TRBJ2-5
V gene: TRBV19
clone size: NA
CDR3 DNA: TGTGCCAGTAGTGGCCCTAGCGGAGAGACCCAGTACTTC
CDR3 protein: CASSGPSGETQYF

D gene: NA
J gene: TRBJ1-1
V gene: TRBV2
clone size: NA
CDR3 DNA: TGTGCCAGCAGTTTTATGAACACTGAAGCTTTCTTT
CDR3 protein: CASSFMNTEAFF

D gene: NA
J gene: TRBJ1-5
V gene: TRBV6-2/TRBV6-3
clone size: NA
CDR3 DNA: TGTGCCAGCAGCCGCACAGGGACCTATCAGCCCCAGCATTTT
CDR3 protein: CASSRTGTYQPQHF

D gene: NA
J gene: TRBJ1-3
V gene: TRBV7-3
clone size: few
CDR3 DNA: TGTGCCAGCAGCTTGTCGGGACTTTCCTCTGGAAACACCATATATTTT
CDR3 protein: CASSLSGLSSGNTIYF

D gene: TRBD1
J gene: TRBJ2-7
V gene: TRBV12-3/TRBV12-4
clone size: NA
CDR3 DNA: TGTGCCAGCAGTCGGGACAGGGGATACGAGCAGTACTTC
CDR3 protein: CASSRDRGYEQYF

D gene: TRBD2
J gene: TRBJ2-3
V gene: TRBV6-4
clone size: NA
CDR3 DNA: TGTGCCAGCAGTGACTCAAGCGGGGGGGCGGCAGATACGCAGTATTTT
CDR3 protein: CASSDSSGGAADTQYF

D gene: NA
J gene: TRBJ1-1
V gene: TRBV2
clone size: NA
CDR3 DNA: TGTGCCAGCAGTCTACAGGGTTCAGTCGCCCTAGGAGCTTTCTTT
CDR3 protein: CASSLQGSVALGAFF

D gene: TRBD1
J gene: TRBJ1-1
V gene: TRBV5-6
clone size: NA
CDR3 DNA: TGTGCCAGCAGCCCCCGGGGGACAGGGCATGAAGCTTTCTTT
CDR3 protein: CASSPRGTGHEAFF

D gene: NA
J gene: TRBJ1-5
V gene: TRBV12-5
clone size: NA
CDR3 DNA: TGTGCTAGTGGTACGGACCAGGGTGCCCAGCATTTT
CDR3 protein: CASGTDQGAQHF

D gene: NA
J gene: TRBJ2-1
V gene: TRBV3-1/TRBV3-2
clone size: NA
CDR3 DNA: TGTGCCAGCACCCCCCTTCACACAGGGTCCTACAATGAGCAGTTCTTC
CDR3 protein: CASTPLHTGSYNEQFF

D gene: TRBD2
J gene: TRBJ2-3
V gene: TRBV5-1
clone size: NA
CDR3 DNA: TGCGCCAGCAGCTTGACGGGGGGGAGCACAGATACGCAGTATTTT
CDR3 protein: CASSLTGGSTDTQYF

D gene: NA
J gene: TRBJ1-5
V gene: TRBV5-1
clone size: NA
CDR3 DNA: TGCGCCAGCAGCTTGTGGTCAGGGAATTCTCAGCCCCAGCATTTT
CDR3 protein: CASSLWSGNSQPQHF

D gene: TRBD1
J gene: TRBJ1-1
V gene: TRBV29-1
clone size: NA
CDR3 DNA: TGCAGCGTTCAAGGACAGGGAGGAAAAGCTTTCTTT
CDR3 protein: CSVQGQGGKAFF

D gene: NA
J gene: TRBJ1-2
V gene: TRBV5-4
clone size: once
CDR3 DNA: TGTGCCAGCAGCCTCGACAGGACTAACTATGGCTACACCTTC
CDR3 protein: CASSLDRTNYGYTF

D gene: TRBD1
J gene: TRBJ1-1
V gene: TRBV5-4
clone size: NA
CDR3 DNA: TGTGCCAGCAGCTGGAACAGGGGTCGGGCTTTCTTT
CDR3 protein: CASSWNRGRAFF

D gene: NA
J gene: TRBJ1-4
V gene: TRBV2
clone size: NA
CDR3 DNA: TGTGCCAGCACTCTGGGGGGGGACCTTAATGAAAAACTGTTTTTT
CDR3 protein: CASTLGGDLNEKLFF

D gene: NA
J gene: TRBJ1-2
V gene: TRBV6-5
clone size: NA
CDR3 DNA: TGTGCCAGCACCCGGCAGGGGAGAAGTGACGGCTACACCTTC
CDR3 protein: CASTRQGRSDGYTF

D gene: NA
J gene: TRBJ1-3
V gene: TRBV6-5
clone size: NA
CDR3 DNA: TGTGCCAGCAGAGTGGGAGACTCTGGAAACACCATATATTTT
CDR3 protein: CASRVGDSGNTIYF

D gene: TRBD2
J gene: TRBJ2-3
V gene: TRBV4-1
clone size: once
CDR3 DNA: TGCGCCAGCAGCCAAGATACCGAGCGGGGGGGTAGTCCAGATACGCAGTATTTT
CDR3 protein: CASSQDTERGGSPDTQYF

D gene: TRBD1
J gene: TRBJ1-5
V gene: TRBV18
clone size: NA
CDR3 DNA: TGTGCCAGCTCACCACGACAGGGAATCGATCAGCCCCAGCATTTT
CDR3 protein: CASSPRQGIDQPQHF

D gene: NA
J gene: TRBJ2-2
V gene: TRBV7-9
clone size: NA
CDR3 DNA: TGTGCCAGCAGCCCCGTCGGGGAGCTGTTTTTT
CDR3 protein: CASSPVGELFF

D gene: NA
J gene: TRBJ2-7
V gene: TRBV5-1
clone size: few
CDR3 DNA: TGCGCCAGCAGCTCCCAGGGATACGAGCAGTACTTC
CDR3 protein: CASSSQGYEQYF

D gene: TRBD1
J gene: TRBJ2-3
V gene: TRBV6-4
clone size: NA
CDR3 DNA: TGTGCCAGCAGTGACTCTCTGGACAGGGATACGCAGTATTTT
CDR3 protein: CASSDSLDRDTQYF

D gene: NA
J gene: TRBJ2-5
V gene: TRBV7-2
clone size: NA
CDR3 DNA: TGTGCCAGCAGCTTAGGATCGGGGGGCCCGGAAGAGACCCAGTACTTC
CDR3 protein: CASSLGSGGPEETQYF

D gene: NA
J gene: TRBJ1-2
V gene: TRBV7-2
clone size: NA
CDR3 DNA: TGTGCCAGCAGCGGCGTAGCGGTAAACTATGGCTACACCTTC
CDR3 protein: CASSGVAVNYGYTF